A selection of T cell receptor beta chains follows, all from one sample in a study of T cell responses to AZD1222 COVID-19 vaccine. Sequencing was performed with immunoSEQ multiplex PCR; in TCRdb, only in-frame clones are kept and a portion is missing. The profile shows roughly 170,000 clones, roughly 92% of them singletons. Sequencing was performed on peripheral blood, taken 28 days after the second AZD1222 dose. Receptors originate from an adult who received the AZD1222 COVID-19 vaccine. The CDR3 runs from the conserved cysteine through the conserved F or W. Fields, in order: clone size, D gene, J gene, V gene, CDR3 protein, CDR3 DNA. D genes are given only for firm matches. Where a row states a size, it is once, few, many or the class of an expanded clone; other rows omit it.

NA NA TRBJ2-2 TRBV7-9 CASTKVRGSTGELFF TGTGCCAGCACCAAAGTCAGGGGAAGCACCGGGGAGCTGTTTTTT
NA NA TRBJ1-4 TRBV5-5 CASSLAIRRTNEKLFF TGTGCCAGCAGCTTGGCCATCAGGCGCACTAATGAAAAACTGTTTTTT
NA NA TRBJ2-1 TRBV6-2/TRBV6-3 CASSLTGSSYNEQFF TGTGCCAGCAGCCTTACAGGGAGCTCCTACAATGAGCAGTTCTTC
NA NA TRBJ1-3 TRBV7-2 CASSLGVGGVGNTIYF TGTGCCAGCAGCTTAGGAGTAGGAGGCGTTGGAAACACCATATATTTT
NA TRBD1 TRBJ1-1 TRBV7-9 CASSSRQGVDTEAFF TGTGCCAGCAGCTCCCGACAGGGGGTGGACACTGAAGCTTTCTTT
NA TRBD1 TRBJ1-5 TRBV19 CASSMSDREGQPQHF TGTGCCAGTAGTATGAGCGACAGGGAAGGTCAGCCCCAGCATTTT
once NA TRBJ1-1 TRBV18 CASSPQERNTEAFF TGTGCCAGCTCACCTCAAGAGAGGAACACTGAAGCTTTCTTT
NA NA TRBJ2-7 TRBV10-3 CAISGSPYEQYF TGTGCCATCAGTGGTAGTCCCTACGAGCAGTACTTC
NA TRBD1 TRBJ1-2 TRBV11-3 CASSLEDRDGYTF TGTGCCAGCAGCTTAGAAGACAGGGATGGCTACACCTTC
NA TRBD2 TRBJ2-7 TRBV27 CASSRSAGGQREQYF TGTGCCAGCAGTCGGAGTGCGGGAGGGCAACGCGAGCAGTACTTC
once NA TRBJ1-6 TRBV27 CASSLSVGISPLHF TGTGCCAGCAGTTTATCCGTGGGGATTTCACCCCTCCACTTT
NA TRBD1 TRBJ1-5 TRBV6-5 CASRRQGGNQPQHF TGTGCCAGCAGAAGACAGGGAGGCAATCAGCCCCAGCATTTT
NA NA TRBJ1-6 TRBV25-1 CASSESGIPDSPLHF TGTGCCAGCAGTGAATCGGGCATACCGGATTCACCCCTCCACTTT
few NA TRBJ2-7 TRBV28 CASSTPAAGMYEQYF TGTGCCAGCAGTACTCCGGCGGCAGGGATGTACGAGCAGTACTTC
NA TRBD1 TRBJ2-7 TRBV11-2 CASSLEGGGYSYEQYF TGTGCCAGCAGCTTGGAAGGGGGCGGATACTCCTACGAGCAGTACTTC
NA NA TRBJ2-7 TRBV19 CASSTGPYEQYF TGTGCCAGTAGTACAGGACCCTACGAGCAGTACTTC
NA TRBD2 TRBJ2-5 TRBV11-2 CASSGEVLADEKTQYF TGTGCCAGCAGCGGAGAGGTACTAGCGGACGAAAAGACCCAGTACTTC
NA NA TRBJ1-6 TRBV19 CASSMGTDLNSPLHF TGTGCCAGTAGTATGGGGACGGATCTTAATTCACCCCTCCACTTT
NA TRBD2 TRBJ2-2 TRBV28 CASTWGGGAGELFF TGTGCCAGCACCTGGGGGGGAGGAGCCGGGGAGCTGTTTTTT
NA NA TRBJ1-2 TRBV19 CASSIRARWAEQDYGYTF TGTGCCAGTAGTATTAGAGCCCGGTGGGCAGAGCAAGACTATGGCTACACCTTC
NA NA TRBJ1-5 TRBV7-2 CASSPGRRNQPQHF TGTGCCAGCAGCCCCGGGCGCCGCAATCAGCCCCAGCATTTT
few TRBD2 TRBJ2-1 TRBV9 CASSTPDWASGNPRSYNEQFF TGTGCCAGCAGCACCCCTGACTGGGCTAGCGGGAACCCACGGTCCTACAATGAGCAGTTCTTC
NA NA TRBJ1-2 TRBV19 CASSIGWLGGYTF TGTGCCAGTAGTATAGGCTGGTTGGGAGGCTACACCTTC
NA NA TRBJ1-3 TRBV19 CASRRPGAAETGNTIYF TGTGCCAGTAGGCGGCCGGGAGCAGCTGAAACTGGAAACACCATATATTTT
NA NA TRBJ1-6 TRBV4-1 CASSQVSGVRSPLHF TGCGCCAGCAGCCAAGTTTCAGGGGTGAGGTCACCCCTCCACTTT
NA NA TRBJ2-2 TRBV15 CATSRVYQGTGELFF TGTGCCACCAGCAGAGTTTACCAGGGCACCGGGGAGCTGTTTTTT
NA TRBD1 TRBJ1-5 TRBV6-2/TRBV6-3 CASSYRFRAPGQGANQPQHF TGTGCCAGCAGTTACAGGTTTAGGGCGCCGGGACAGGGGGCGAATCAGCCCCAGCATTTT
NA NA TRBJ2-2 TRBV28 CATNRATGELFF TGTGCCACCAACAGGGCCACCGGGGAGCTGTTTTTT
NA TRBD2 TRBJ2-1 TRBV27 CASSFLGTTDNEQFF TGTGCCAGCAGTTTCCTCGGGACTACCGACAATGAGCAGTTCTTC
NA TRBD2 TRBJ2-7 TRBV30 CAWHIAGGPYEQYF TGTGCCTGGCATATAGCGGGAGGGCCTTACGAGCAGTACTTC
NA TRBD1 TRBJ2-3 TRBV18 CASSPYGQGTDTQYF TGTGCCAGCTCACCGTATGGACAGGGGACAGATACGCAGTATTTT
NA NA TRBJ1-5 TRBV28 CASRVGERTRSNQPQHF TGTGCCAGCAGAGTAGGGGAGCGAACTAGGAGCAATCAGCCCCAGCATTTT
NA NA TRBJ2-3 TRBV5-1 CASSLSGHTDTQYF TGCGCCAGCAGCTTATCCGGACACACAGATACGCAGTATTTT
NA TRBD1 TRBJ1-6 TRBV19 CASNTGTASSYNSPLHF TGTGCCAGCAACACAGGGACAGCGAGCTCCTATAATTCACCCCTCCACTTT
NA NA TRBJ1-4 TRBV28 CASSSHRGGLFF TGTGCCAGCAGTTCGCATAGAGGGGGTCTGTTTTTT
NA NA TRBJ1-5 TRBV7-2 CASSLDRNSNQPQHF TGTGCCAGCAGTTTGGACAGAAATAGCAATCAGCCCCAGCATTTT
NA TRBD2 TRBJ2-3 TRBV15 CATSSDGRASGSDTQYF TGTGCCACCAGCTCTGACGGCCGCGCTAGCGGGAGTGATACGCAGTATTTT
NA NA TRBJ1-5 TRBV5-4 CASSLGVNQPQHF TGTGCCAGCAGCTTAGGTGTTAATCAGCCCCAGCATTTT
NA NA TRBJ2-5 TRBV20-1 CSASWPAGETQYF TGCAGTGCTAGTTGGCCAGCTGGGGAGACCCAGTACTTC
NA TRBD1 TRBJ2-1 TRBV11-2 CASSPTTGDNEQFF TGTGCCAGCAGTCCAACTACAGGGGACAATGAGCAGTTCTTC
NA TRBD1 TRBJ2-7 TRBV14 CASSRRPGQGLVEQYF TGTGCCAGCAGTCGACGCCCGGGACAGGGTCTAGTCGAGCAGTACTTC
NA TRBD2 TRBJ2-1 TRBV4-1 CASSQASSGSSYNEQFF TGCGCCAGCAGCCAGGCGTCTAGCGGGAGCTCCTACAATGAGCAGTTCTTC
NA NA TRBJ2-5 TRBV21-1 CASSKARRAFQETQYF TGTGCCAGCAGCAAAGCGCGGCGGGCCTTTCAAGAGACCCAGTACTTC
NA NA TRBJ1-1 TRBV7-2 CASSLAPPLDSLGDTEAFF TGTGCCAGCAGCTTAGCGCCACCCCTAGACTCACTGGGGGACACTGAAGCTTTCTTT
NA NA TRBJ1-4 TRBV4-3 CASSQGVGRRVGEKLFF TGCGCCAGCAGCCAAGGTGTGGGGCGACGGGTAGGTGAAAAACTGTTTTTT
NA NA TRBJ1-5 TRBV27 CASSFLPNQPQHF TGTGCCAGCAGTTTTCTCCCCAATCAGCCCCAGCATTTT
NA TRBD1 TRBJ1-2 TRBV27 CASSLSTPDRETYGYTF TGTGCCAGCAGTTTATCCACCCCGGACAGGGAAACCTATGGCTACACCTTC
few NA TRBJ1-1 TRBV21-1 CASTDSSRNTEAFF TGTGCCAGCACGGACAGTTCTCGCAACACTGAAGCTTTCTTT
NA NA TRBJ1-6 TRBV15 CATSRDRQPPLHF TGTGCCACCAGCAGAGATCGTCAGCCACCCCTCCACTTT
NA TRBD1 TRBJ1-2 TRBV29-1 CSVPGQKNGYTF TGCAGCGTCCCGGGACAGAAAAATGGCTACACCTTC
NA TRBD1 TRBJ2-3 TRBV7-9 CASSIPDRGHPDTQYF TGTGCCAGCAGCATCCCTGACAGGGGGCATCCAGATACGCAGTATTTT
NA NA TRBJ2-7 TRBV7-6 CASSLGDPLVGEQYF TGTGCCAGCAGCTTAGGGGACCCCCTAGTGGGGGAGCAGTACTTC